One T cell receptor beta chain is described in this entry. What it recognizes is unknown. The germline V and J ends were trimmed by 6 bases and 0 bases, with 15 bases remaining between them. The CDR3 extends over 14 amino acids. Germline assignment: CDR1 SQVTM and CDR2 ANQGSEA. PCR used 60 Vbeta primers and 13 Jbeta primers. Using immunoSEQ multiplex PCR, the repertoire was profiled, and TCRdb retains in-frame clones only, with some absent. Of about 250,000 clones listed, about 75% are singletons. This entry belongs to a study of cytomegalovirus exposure and HLA in healthy donors. Broader study findings: Among TCR beta chains, those listed as cytomegalovirus-associated numbered approximately 150.

J is TRBJ2-7 and V is TRBV29-1, with D perhaps TRBD1 (6 bases). The receptor's source is a female donor in good health and CMV-seronegative. Sample: PBMCs. The CDR3 DNA follows: TGCAGCGTCCTCACAGGGAAGGTCTCCTACGAGCAGTACTTC. This translates into CSVLTGKVSYEQYF.